These 18 T cell receptor beta chains came from one sample sequenced in a study of human T cells and chemical hapten exposure. TCRdb used MiXCR to reprocess the RACE reads, holding one entry per CDR3 protein. The table includes 50,000 to 65,000 distinct CDR3 sequences, roughly 9.5% detected once. Time point described: patch test 3, about 24 weeks after DPC sensitization. Indicated treatment: therapeutic diphenylcyclopropenone sensitization with weekly scalp DPC. The specimen was whole blood, collected in connection with sensitization to the hapten diphenylcyclopropenone (DPC). These receptors originate from a woman aged 35 to 49 with alopecia areata. Some clones in this sample may be carry-over from other donors' samples.

This clonotype has at least ten counts. The chain joins TRBV4-3 to TRBJ1-6; D is unresolved. Germline V lookup: CDR1 LGHNA, CDR2 YSLEER. Trimming took 4 bases from V and 7 from J, leaving 8 bases between them. The CDR3 has 13 amino acids. The CDR3: CASSRGSNSPLHF. CDR3 coding DNA: TGCGCCAGCAGCCGGGGATCAAATTCACCCCTCCACTTT.

This clonotype was recorded a few times. V is TRBV20-1 and J is TRBJ2-3, with TRBD2 matching 10 bases. The germline gives CDR1 DFQATT, CDR2 SNEGSKA (reference sequence). There are 17 residues in the CDR3. The trim removed 3 bases at V and 4 bases at J, leaving 13 bases unmatched. The CDR3 reads CSASEISSGGRADTQYF. The CDR3 coding sequence is TGCAGTGCTAGTGAAATCTCTAGCGGGGGTCGGGCAGATACGCAGTATTTT.

This chain connects TRBV20-1 to TRBJ2-3; 11 bases fit TRBD2. CDR3 length: 13 residues. Germline CDR1 and CDR2: DFQATT and SNEGSKA (reference sequence). The CDR3 is CSLTSGVRDTQYF. CDR3 nucleotides: TGCAGCCTGACTAGCGGGGTGCGAGATACGCAGTATTTT.

In this sample, this clonotype turned up many times. The chain uses TRBV7-2 and TRBJ2-7; TRBD1 aligns across 10 bases. Germline V gene lookup returns CDR1 SGHTA and CDR2 FQGNSA. CDR3 length equals 16 residues. V gave up 3 bases and J gave up 3 bases; unmatched junction bases: 8. CDR3 coding DNA: TGTGCCAGCAGCTTCCAGCGGGGGACAGGGGTCTACGAGCAGTACTTC. This codes for CASSFQRGTGVYEQYF. The entire variable domain, with the rest obtained from reference TRBV7-2 and TRBJ2-7, is as follows: GAGVSQSPSNKVTEKGKDVELRCDPISGHTALYWYRQSLGQGLEFLIYFQGNSAPDKSGLPSDRFSAERTGGSVSTLTIQRTQQEDSAVYLCASSFQRGTGVYEQYFGPGTRLTVT.

This clonotype was seen many times. The rearrangement links TRBV19 to TRBJ1-5, with D uncertain. Trimming shortened V by 5 bases and J by 2 bases, and 7 bases separated the two germline ends. Germline CDR1 is LNHDA and CDR2 is SQIVND (reference sequence). The CDR3 sequence is 13 residues long. The CDR3, as DNA: TGTGCCAGTAGTTGGCAGGGCAATCAGCCCCAGCATTTT. Amino acid sequence: CASSWQGNQPQHF.

Note on this clonotype: As the CDR3 is not closed by the conserved phenylalanine or tryptophan, this likely results from a read error. As DNA, the CDR3 is TGTGCCAGCAGCGTGGAACTAGTTTACGAGCAGTACTAC. Translation gives CASSVELVYEQYY. The chain has TRBV7-9 and TRBJ2-7; a possible D gene is TRBD2 (5 bases). Trimming took 5 bases from V and 4 from J, leaving 12 bases between them. Germline assignment: CDR1 SEHNR and CDR2 FQNEAQ (reference sequence). The CDR3 has 13 amino acids.

V and J are TRBV7-6 and TRBJ2-3; possibly TRBD2 for D (7 bases). Germline values: CDR1 SGHVS, CDR2 FNYEAQ. Trimming removed 3 bases at V and 2 bases at J, with 15 bases between. This CDR3 spans 16 amino acids. CDR3 DNA: TGTGCCAGCAGCTTCCGCTACGGGGGGCTCACAGATACGCAGTATTTT. Translating it yields CASSFRYGGLTDTQYF.

This clonotype has more than one count but fewer than ten. The chain carries TRBV14 and TRBJ2-3, with 14 bases identical to TRBD2. The CDR3 runs to 18 residues. J gave up 4 bases and V 2 bases, and 8 bases lay outside the gene matches. The germline V gene has CDR1 SGHDN and CDR2 FVKESK. The CDR3, as DNA: TGTGCCAGCAGCCAACGGTTTCCGGGACTAGCGGGGGCAGATACGCAGTATTTT. This gives the protein CASSQRFPGLAGADTQYF.

This clonotype was seen only a few times. The V call is TRBV20-1, the J call TRBJ2-7; no definite D call. The CDR3 loop spans 14 amino acids. Germline V gene lookup returns CDR1 DFQATT and CDR2 SNEGSKA (reference sequence). Trimming removed 5 bases at V and 3 bases at J, with 17 bases between. The CDR3 sequence is CSAPRTPGGYEQYF. The CDR3 bases are TGCAGTGCTCCAAGAACCCCGGGCGGCTACGAGCAGTACTTC.

The chain uses TRBV18 and TRBJ2-1; D might be TRBD2 (7 bases). V dropped 1 base and J dropped 9 bases, with 10 bases sitting between them. CDR1 is KGHSH and CDR2 is LQKENI in the germline V gene. The CDR3 totals 13 residues. As DNA, the CDR3 is TGTGCCAGCTCACCACAGGGGGAGGGTGAGCAGTTCTTC. Residues: CASSPQGEGEQFF.

Many counts were recorded for this clonotype. CDR3 coding DNA: TGTGCCAGCGGTGGGACCGGTTGGAATGAGCAGTTCTTC. Residues: CASGGTGWNEQFF. The chain joins TRBV6-5 to TRBJ2-1; possibly TRBD1 or TRBD2 for D (5 bases each). V lost 8 bases and J 7 bases, leaving 15 bases between the germline ends. This CDR3 contains 13 residues. Germline CDR1 is MNHEY and CDR2 is SVGAGI.

This clonotype turned up a few times. The V call is TRBV2, the J call TRBJ2-3; D is ambiguous. The CDR3 contains 11 residues. Germline CDR1 and CDR2: SNHLY and FYNNEI. CDR3 protein: CAHRATDTQYF. DNA of the CDR3: TGTGCGCACAGAGCCACAGATACGCAGTATTTT.

The sample holds many counts of this clonotype. The chain uses TRBV13 and TRBJ1-1, with unresolved D. The V end was cut by 2 bases, the J end by 6 bases, with 7 bases between. Germline-derived CDR1 and CDR2 are PRHDT and FYEKMQ (reference sequence). The CDR3 contains 12 residues. The CDR3 coding sequence is TGTGCCAGCAGCTTAAGGCGTGCTGAAGCTTTCTTT. Translated: CASSLRRAEAFF.

Points on this clonotype: A much more abundant neighbour one base away suggests this may be a read error. V and J are TRBV4-1 and TRBJ2-3, with TRBD2 matching over 9 bases. CDR1 and CDR2 from the germline V gene are MGHRA and YSYEKL. This CDR3 has 15 amino acids. The CDR3 region has the DNA TGCGCCAGCAGCCACGTCGGGACTAGCATCGATACGCGGTATTTT. Residues: CASSHVGTSIDTRYF.

The V gene is TRBV6-2 or TRBV6-3, the J gene TRBJ2-1; perhaps TRBD1 as D (6 bases). The V end lost 6 bases, the J end lost 3 bases, and 15 bases lay between the germline ends. The CDR3 totals 15 residues. Germline-derived CDR1 and CDR2 are MNHEY and SVGEGT. The CDR3 sequence is CASSKTGQFYNEQFF. CDR3 in DNA: TGTGCCAGCAGCAAAACCGGACAGTTCTACAATGAGCAGTTCTTC.

In its sample, this clonotype was seen many times. The rearrangement links TRBV6-5 to TRBJ1-6; D uncertain. Germline loops: CDR1 MNHEY, CDR2 SVGAGI. The CDR3 is 12 amino acids. The V gene lost 2 bases and the J gene lost 13 bases, with 9 bases spanning the gap. CDR3 DNA: TGTGCCAGCAGTTACGGCAGGCCGCCCCTCCACTTT. Translated, it gives CASSYGRPPLHF.

The rearrangement links TRBV18 to TRBJ1-6; 11 positions agree with TRBD1. This CDR3 has 17 amino acids. V shed 3 bases and J 8 bases; nucleotides not matched to a gene: 9. Germline V lookup: CDR1 KGHSH, CDR2 LQKENI. The CDR3 DNA is TGTGCCAGCTCACCCAGAGGACAGGGGGCAACGGATTCACCCCTCCACTTT. Its translation is CASSPRGQGATDSPLHF.

This clonotype showed up just a few times. One end of the junction does not line up with germline, which may come from a read error. V gene TRBV18 combines with J gene TRBJ1-1; D is perhaps TRBD1 (5 bases). Per germline, CDR1 KGHSH and CDR2 LQKENI. CDR3 length: 13 amino acids. The CDR3 is CVSSLAGGEEAFF. CDR3 in DNA: TGTGTCAGCTCACTCGCCGGGGGGGAGGAAGCTTTCTTT. Full variable domain (outside the CDR3, taken from reference TRBV18 and TRBJ1-1): NAGVMQNPRHLVRRRGQEARLRCSPMKGHSHVYWYRQLPEEGLKFMVYLQKENIIDESGMPKERFSAEFPKEGPSILRIQQVVRGDSAAYFCVSSLAGGEEAFFGQGTRLTVV.